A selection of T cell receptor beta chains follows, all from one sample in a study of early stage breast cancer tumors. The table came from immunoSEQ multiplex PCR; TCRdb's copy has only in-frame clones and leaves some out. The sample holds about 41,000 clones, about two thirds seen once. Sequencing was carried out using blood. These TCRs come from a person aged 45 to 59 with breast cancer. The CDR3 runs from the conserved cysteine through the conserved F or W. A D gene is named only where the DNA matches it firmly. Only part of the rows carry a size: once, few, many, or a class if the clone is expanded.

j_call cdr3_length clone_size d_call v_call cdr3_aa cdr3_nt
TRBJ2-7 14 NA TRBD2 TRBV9 CASSVASGTYEQYF TGTGCCAGCAGCGTAGCTAGCGGAACCTACGAGCAGTACTTC
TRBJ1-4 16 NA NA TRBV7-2 CASSQEATGLNEKLFF TGTGCCAGCAGCCAAGAAGCGACGGGGTTGAATGAAAAACTGTTTTTT
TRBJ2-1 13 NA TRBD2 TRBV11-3 CASRASGSNEQFF TGTGCCAGCAGAGCTAGCGGGAGTAATGAGCAGTTCTTC
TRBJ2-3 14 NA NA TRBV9 CASSVEGSYETLCF TGTGCCAGCAGCGTAGAGGGGTCGTATGAAACGCTGTGTTTT
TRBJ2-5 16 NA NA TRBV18 CASSRKEGAFQETQYF TGTGCCAGCTCACGAAAAGAAGGGGCGTTCCAAGAGACCCAGTACTTC
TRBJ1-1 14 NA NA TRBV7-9 CASSDSSGGTEAFF TGTGCCAGCAGCGACTCCTCCGGAGGAACTGAAGCTTTCTTT
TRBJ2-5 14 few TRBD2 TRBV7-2 CASSPGRVEETQYF TGTGCCAGCAGCCCTGGGAGGGTCGAGGAGACCCAGTACTTC
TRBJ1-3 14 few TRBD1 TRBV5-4 CASSATGFGNTIYF TGTGCCAGCAGCGCGACAGGGTTCGGAAACACCATATATTTT
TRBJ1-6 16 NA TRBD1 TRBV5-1 CASSMTGDGANSPLHF TGCGCCAGCAGCATGACAGGGGACGGGGCTAATTCACCCCTCCACTTT
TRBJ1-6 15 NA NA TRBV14 CASSQVAGVNSPLHF TGTGCCAGCAGCCAAGTCGCAGGGGTTAATTCACCCCTCCACTTT
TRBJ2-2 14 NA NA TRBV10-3 CAIHEGANTGELFF TGTGCCATCCATGAGGGGGCGAACACCGGGGAGCTGTTTTTT
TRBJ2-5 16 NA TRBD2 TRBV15 CATRDASGRRWETQYF TGTGCCACCAGGGACGCTAGCGGCCGGCGTTGGGAGACCCAGTACTTC
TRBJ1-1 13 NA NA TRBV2 CASSGTQATEAFF TGTGCCAGCAGTGGAACCCAGGCCACTGAAGCTTTCTTT
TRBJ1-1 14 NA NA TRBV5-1 CASSFRGLGTEAFF TGCGCCAGCAGTTTCAGGGGCCTCGGCACTGAAGCTTTCTTT
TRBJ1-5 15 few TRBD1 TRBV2 CASRTGDNSNQPQHF TGTGCCAGCAGGACAGGGGATAATAGCAATCAGCCCCAGCATTTT
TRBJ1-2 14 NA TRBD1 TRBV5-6 CASSLAGQAYGYTF TGTGCCAGCAGCTTGGCGGGACAGGCCTATGGCTACACCTTC
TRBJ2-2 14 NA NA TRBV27 CASSPWTTPGELFF TGTGCCAGCAGTCCCTGGACAACTCCCGGGGAGCTGTTTTTT
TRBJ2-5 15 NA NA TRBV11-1 CASSPHQGSQETQYF TGTGCCAGCAGCCCCCACCAGGGGAGTCAAGAGACCCAGTACTTC
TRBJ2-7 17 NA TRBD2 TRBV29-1 CSVQGTGLAGDPYEQYF TGCAGCGTACAGGGAACGGGACTAGCGGGAGACCCCTACGAGCAGTACTTC
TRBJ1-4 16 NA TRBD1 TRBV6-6 CASRHPPGQGNEKLFF TGTGCCAGCAGACATCCCCCGGGACAGGGTAATGAAAAACTGTTTTTT
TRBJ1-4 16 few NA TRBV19 CASTVSRTATNEKLFF TGTGCCAGTACCGTCTCGAGGACAGCAACTAATGAAAAACTGTTTTTT
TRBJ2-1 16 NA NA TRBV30 CAWSGLSGISYNEQFF TGTGCCTGGAGCGGACTCTCCGGGATTTCCTACAATGAGCAGTTCTTC
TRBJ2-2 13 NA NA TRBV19 CASMRGYTGELFF TGTGCCAGTATGCGGGGCTACACCGGGGAGCTGTTTTTT
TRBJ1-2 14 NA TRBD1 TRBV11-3 CASSSGQGINGYTF TGTGCCAGCAGCTCCGGACAGGGCATAAATGGCTACACCTTC
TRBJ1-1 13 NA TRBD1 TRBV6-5 CASSDRGQGEAFF TGTGCCAGCAGTGACAGGGGGCAGGGTGAAGCTTTCTTT
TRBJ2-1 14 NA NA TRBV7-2 CASSLRKIRGEQFF TGTGCCAGCAGCTTACGGAAGATCCGCGGGGAGCAGTTCTTC